What follows describes a single TCR beta chain. Its target is unknown. The data were obtained in a study of cytomegalovirus exposure and HLA in healthy donors. About the research overall: Early release data held about 85 million unique TCRs from HLA-typed donors. Membership in the Caucasian-associated ancestry cluster was found for around four fifths of approximately 400 genotyped donors.

General study findings and limits: In a later analysis, TCR beta V- and J-gene trimming was associated with a missense DCLRE1C variant. Some V segments, including TRBV6-2 and TRBV6-3, were excluded as indistinguishable.

Primers: 60 Vbeta forward and 13 Jbeta reverse. Profiling relied on immunoSEQ multiplex PCR, and the TCRdb table lists in-frame clones only, not all of them. The data show about 200,000 clones, 70% to 80% seen once. This CDR3 has 15 amino acids. Trimming cost V 3 bases and J 2 bases, with 11 bases left between them. The V gene's germline CDR1 is MNHNS and CDR2 SASEGT. This rearrangement joins TRBV6-1 to TRBJ2-1; D possibly corresponds to TRBD2 (6 bases). The sequenced sample consisted of PBMCs. This sequence was found in a woman aged 25 to 39 in good health and CMV-seronegative. The CDR3 loop is CASSEEGLPYNEQFF. The CDR3 bases are TGTGCCAGCAGTGAGGAGGGACTTCCCTACAATGAGCAGTTCTTC.